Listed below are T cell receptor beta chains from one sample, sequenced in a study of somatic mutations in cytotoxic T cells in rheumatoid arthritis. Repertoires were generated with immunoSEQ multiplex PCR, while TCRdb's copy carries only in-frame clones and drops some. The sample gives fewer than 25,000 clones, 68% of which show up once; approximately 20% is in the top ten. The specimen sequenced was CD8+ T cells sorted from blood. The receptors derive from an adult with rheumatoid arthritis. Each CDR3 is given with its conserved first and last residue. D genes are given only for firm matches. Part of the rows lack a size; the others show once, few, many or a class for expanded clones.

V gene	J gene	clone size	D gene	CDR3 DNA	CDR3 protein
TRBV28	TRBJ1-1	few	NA	TGTGCCAGCAGTTTACGTCGGGGGACTGAAGCTTTCTTT	CASSLRRGTEAFF
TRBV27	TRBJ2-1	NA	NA	TGTGCCAGCAGTTGGGGGCGTGAGCAGTTCTTC	CASSWGREQFF
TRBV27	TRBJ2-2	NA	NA	TGTGCCAGCAATCAAATCGGACCCTCCAGCGGGCACAACACCGGGGAGCTGTTTTTT	CASNQIGPSSGHNTGELFF
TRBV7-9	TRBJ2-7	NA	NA	TGTGCCAGCAGCTCGGACAGCTCCTGCGAGCAGTACTTC	CASSSDSSCEQYF
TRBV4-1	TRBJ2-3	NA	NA	TGCGCCAGCAGCCAATTGACGGGCGCAGATACGCAGTATTTT	CASSQLTGADTQYF
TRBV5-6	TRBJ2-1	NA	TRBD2	TGTGCCAGCAGCTTGTTAGCGGGGTACAATGAGCAGTTCTTC	CASSLLAGYNEQFF
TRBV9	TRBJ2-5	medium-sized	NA	TGTGCCAGCAGTGACGACAGACAGGTACAAGAGACCCAGTACTTC	CASSDDRQVQETQYF
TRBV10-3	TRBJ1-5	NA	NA	TGTGCCACCAACGGAGACGGAGGAGACAATCAGCCCCAGCATTTT	CATNGDGGDNQPQHF
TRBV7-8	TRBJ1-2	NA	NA	TGTGCCAGCAGCTCCAGGGACGGAGGCTTCTATGGCTACACCTTC	CASSSRDGGFYGYTF
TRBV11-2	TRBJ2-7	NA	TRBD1	TGTGCCAGCAGCTTAGATCAAGGACAGGGGTACTACGAGCAGTACTTC	CASSLDQGQGYYEQYF
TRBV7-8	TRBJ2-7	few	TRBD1	TGTGCCAGCAGCGGACAGGGGAGCTACGAGCAGTACTTC	CASSGQGSYEQYF
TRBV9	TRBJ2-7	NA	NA	TGTGCCAGCAGTTCTAGCAGCGCATGGAGTTACTACGAGCAGTACTTC	CASSSSSAWSYYEQYF
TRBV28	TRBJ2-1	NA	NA	TGTGCCAGCAGTTTAGTTGGCAGGGACAATGAGCAGTTCTTC	CASSLVGRDNEQFF
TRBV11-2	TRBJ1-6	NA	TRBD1	TGTGCCAGCAGCTTCTCCGGGACAGGGGAAAGATCACCCCTCCACTTT	CASSFSGTGERSPLHF
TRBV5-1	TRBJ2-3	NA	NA	TGCGCCAGCAGCTTGGGGGGGGAAGGGACAGATACGCAGTATTTT	CASSLGGEGTDTQYF
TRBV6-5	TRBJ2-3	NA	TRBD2	TGTGCCAGCAGTTCCGGACTAGCGGGGAAAGATACGCAGTATTTT	CASSSGLAGKDTQYF
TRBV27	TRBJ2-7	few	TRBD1	TGTGCCAGCAGTTTGGGACAGGACTCCTACGAGCAGTACTTC	CASSLGQDSYEQYF
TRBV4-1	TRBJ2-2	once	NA	TGCGCCAGCAGCCAAGGGTCCGGGGAGCTGTTTTTT	CASSQGSGELFF
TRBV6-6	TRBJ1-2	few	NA	TGTGCCAGCACCCCGTTACAGGCCTATGGCTACACCTTC	CASTPLQAYGYTF
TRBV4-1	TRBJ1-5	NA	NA	TGCGCCAGCAGCCAAGAATCCGGTGTGGGCAATCAGCCCCAGCATTTT	CASSQESGVGNQPQHF
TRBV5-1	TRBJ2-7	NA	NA	TGCGCCAGCAGCTTCATGGACACTGGGAGCTCCTACGAGCAGTACTTC	CASSFMDTGSSYEQYF
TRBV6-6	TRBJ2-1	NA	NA	TGTGCCAGCCGGTTGAATAGCGCGTACGGATCGGAGCAGTTCTTC	CASRLNSAYGSEQFF
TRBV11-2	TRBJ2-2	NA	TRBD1	TGTGCCAGCAGCACAGGGGCCGGGGAGCTGTTTTTT	CASSTGAGELFF
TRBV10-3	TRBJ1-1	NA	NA	TGTGCCATCAGGGCCGACACTGAAGCTTTCTTT	CAIRADTEAFF
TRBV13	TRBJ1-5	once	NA	TGTGCCAGCAGCGCAGGGTTTTCTCAGCCCCAGCATTTT	CASSAGFSQPQHF
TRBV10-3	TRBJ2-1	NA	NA	TGTGCCACAAGACTCGTTTCTGGTTACAATGAGCAGTTCTTC	CATRLVSGYNEQFF
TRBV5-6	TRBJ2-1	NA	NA	TGTGCCAGCAGCTTTATACCGGACTACAACAATGAGCAGTTCTTC	CASSFIPDYNNEQFF
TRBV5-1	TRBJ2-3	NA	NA	TGCGCCAGCAGCTTGGACAGACCAGATACGCAGTATTTT	CASSLDRPDTQYF
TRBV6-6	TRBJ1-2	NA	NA	TGTGCCAGCAAGCAGCCCGAGGACTATGGCTACACCTTC	CASKQPEDYGYTF
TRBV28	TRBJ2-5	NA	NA	TGTGCCAGCAGTCCGTCGGCGGGGAGAGAGACCCAGTACTTC	CASSPSAGRETQYF
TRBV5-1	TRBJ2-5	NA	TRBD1	TGCGCCAGCAGCACGTGGACAGGGGCGATGGAGACCCAGTACTTC	CASSTWTGAMETQYF
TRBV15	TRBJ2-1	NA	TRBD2	TGTGCCACGGCTCCGGGGGGCTACAATGAGCAGTTCTTC	CATAPGGYNEQFF
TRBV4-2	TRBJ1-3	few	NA	TGTGCCAGCAGCCCCACGGCGGGGTCAGGGCCTGGAAACACCATATATTTT	CASSPTAGSGPGNTIYF
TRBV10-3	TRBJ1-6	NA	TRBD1	TGTGCCACCTGGGACAGGAGTACCTATAATTCACCCCTCCACTTT	CATWDRSTYNSPLHF
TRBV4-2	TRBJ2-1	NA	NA	TGTGCCAGCAGCCAAGACCCCCGGGCAGGGATGGATAATGAGCAGTTCTTC	CASSQDPRAGMDNEQFF
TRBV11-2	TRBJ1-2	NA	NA	TGTGCCAGCAGCTTAGATCCAGGAACTAACTATGGCTACACCTTC	CASSLDPGTNYGYTF